Sequencing of this T cell receptor beta chain was carried out in a study of CD8 T cells in Susac syndrome. With random hexamers, reverse transcription was performed on roughly 0.45 to 1 ug of RNA. With immunoSEQ multiplex PCR, TCR beta CDR3 was amplified across 54 Vbeta and 13 Jbeta. TCRdb used MiXCR to reprocess the immunoSEQ multiplex PCR reads, holding one entry per CDR3 protein. The table records over 100,000 distinct CDR3 sequences, roughly 96% of them present only once. From germline, CDR1 is MNHEY and CDR2 SVGEGT. The length of the CDR3 is 16 residues. V lost 7 bases, J lost 1 base, and 19 bases lay in between. TEMRA cells were FACS-enriched, while CD8+ and CD4+ T cells were negatively isolated.

This clonotype originated in a human donor in good health. The rearrangement joins TRBV6-2 or TRBV6-3 to TRBJ2-5; D might be TRBD2 (6 bases). The sample was CD4+ T cells from PBMCs. CDR3 protein: CASTPGSGAIQETQYF. CDR3 DNA: TGTGCCAGCACCCCCGGGAGTGGGGCGATCCAAGAGACCCAGTACTTC.